The entry below describes one T cell receptor beta chain. The CDR3 is 16 amino acids. From germline, CDR1 is SGHTA and CDR2 FQGNSA. The V segment lost 5 bases and the J segment 0 bases; nucleotides outside the gene matches: 3. Methods used by the authors: The assay estimated nucleated cells by amplifying reference gene primers. The method was immunoSEQ multiplex PCR; TCRdb's version includes in-frame clones alone and lacks a portion of them. D and trimming were read from the DNA, whereas the V and J calls and clone size are those reported in that table. The table lists about 83,000 clones, 87% of them singletons. These data originate in a study of blood T cell repertoires in COVID-19. Study background: T cells, B-cell-depleted T cells, or PBMCs supplied cDNA or gDNA.

The origin of this receptor is a man aged 55-75 years with acute or convalescent COVID-19. Sequencing used peripheral blood. The V gene is TRBV7-2, the J gene TRBJ2-3; 12 bases are a match to TRBD2. The CDR3 reads CASSRTSGASTDTQYF. CDR3 sequence (DNA): TGTGCCAGCAGCCGGACTAGCGGGGCTAGCACAGATACGCAGTATTTT.